This T cell receptor beta chain derives from a study of cytotoxic CD8 clonotypes in ibrutinib-treated CLL. Sequencing was performed with immunoSEQ multiplex PCR; in TCRdb, only in-frame clones are kept and a portion is missing. Here the sample spans just over 200,000 clones, more than 75% being singletons. This clone occurred once. The clonotype originates from a human donor with chronic lymphocytic leukemia. The sequences come from PBMCs, collected after 12 months of ibrutinib treatment.

Here the CDR3 DNA reads TGCGCCAGCAGCTTGGATCCATCGGGGCACGAGCAGTACTTC. This sequence encodes CASSLDPSGHEQYF. The chain carries TRBV5-1 and TRBJ2-7; D tentatively fits TRBD1 or TRBD2 (5 bases each). CDR3 size: 14 residues. The ends were cut back, 0 bases at V and 5 bases at J, with 12 bases in the middle. Germline assignment: CDR1 SGHRS and CDR2 YFSETQ.